The entry below gives a single TCR beta chain sequence along with its context. This sample was included in a study of blood T cell repertoires in COVID-19. Study details: Material from acute and convalescent COVID-19 was sourced from the United States, Italy and Spain. Nucleic acid was either cDNA or gDNA, and it came from T cells, B-cell-depleted T cells, or PBMCs.

The CDR3 extends over 15 amino acids. V was pared by 5 bases and J by 4 bases, with 15 bases between. Per the germline V gene, CDR1 is LNHNV and CDR2 is YYDKDF (reference sequence). Per the authors' pipeline: Amplification of reference gene primers provided the estimated nucleated cell counts. The method was immunoSEQ multiplex PCR; TCRdb's version includes in-frame clones alone and lacks a portion of them. V and J calls and clone size are copied from that table; D and trimming were computed from the DNA. Of more than 90,000 clones in the sample, 85% were seen once. Input material: peripheral blood. The TCR sequence derives from a man older than 75 with acute or convalescent COVID-19. The genes are TRBV15 and TRBJ1-5, with a possible D match to TRBD1 (6 bases). The CDR3 loop reads CATSRTGQGNQPQHF. The DNA of the CDR3 is TGTGCCACCAGCCGAACAGGGCAGGGGAATCAGCCCCAGCATTTT.